This TCR beta chain derives from a study of blood T cell repertoires in COVID-19. On the study more broadly: Nucleic acid was either cDNA or gDNA, and it came from T cells, B-cell-depleted T cells, or PBMCs.

TCRdb's table, derived via immunoSEQ multiplex PCR, lists solely in-frame clones and lacks some. The repertoire has about 83,000 clones, roughly 87% of them found once; the top ten carry roughly 5.7%. V gave up 1 base and J gave up 9 bases, with 5 bases separating them. Germline V gene lookup returns CDR1 SGHDT and CDR2 YYEEEE. CDR3 length: 11 amino acids. The sequencing input was peripheral blood. The TCR comes from a man in his sixties with acute or convalescent COVID-19. The V call is TRBV5-6, the J call TRBJ2-1; D is undetermined. The CDR3 nucleotides are TGTGCCAGCAGCTTGAATAGTGAGCAGTTCTTC. Encoded protein: CASSLNSEQFF.